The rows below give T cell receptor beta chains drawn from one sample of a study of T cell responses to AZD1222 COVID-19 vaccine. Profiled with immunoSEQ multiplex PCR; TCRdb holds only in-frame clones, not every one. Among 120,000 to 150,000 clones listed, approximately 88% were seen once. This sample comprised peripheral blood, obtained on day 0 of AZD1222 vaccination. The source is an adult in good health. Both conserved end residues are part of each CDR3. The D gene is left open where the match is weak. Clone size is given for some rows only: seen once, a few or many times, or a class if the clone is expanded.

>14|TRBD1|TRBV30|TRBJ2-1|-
TGTGCCTGGAGGGGACAGGGTTCCTACAATGAGCAGTTCTTC
CAWRGQGSYNEQFF
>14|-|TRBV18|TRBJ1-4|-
TGTGCCAGCTCATCCCCAGGGAGGAATGAAAAACTGTTTTTT
CASSSPGRNEKLFF
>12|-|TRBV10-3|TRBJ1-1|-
TGTGCCATCAGAGCCGGGACAACTGAAGCTTTCTTT
CAIRAGTTEAFF
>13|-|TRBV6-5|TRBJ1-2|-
TGTGCCAGCAGTTACACCACTAACTATGGCTACACCTTC
CASSYTTNYGYTF
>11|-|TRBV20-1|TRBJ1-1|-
TGCAGTGCTGTGTCATTTGGTGAAGCTTTCTTT
CSAVSFGEAFF
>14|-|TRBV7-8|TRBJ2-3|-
TGTGCCAGCAGCCCACGCAGGGTTGGAGATACGCAGTATTTT
CASSPRRVGDTQYF
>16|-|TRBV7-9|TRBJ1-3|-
TGTGCCAGCAGCTCCTACAGGGACCTGGTTGGAAACACCATATATTTT
CASSSYRDLVGNTIYF
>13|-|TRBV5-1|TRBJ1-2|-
TGCGCCAGCAGCTTGTGGGACGGTAATGGCTACACCTTC
CASSLWDGNGYTF
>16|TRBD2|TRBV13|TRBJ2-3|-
TGTGCCAGCAGTTCTTTACTAGCGGGAGGGGGCGATACGCAGTATTTT
CASSSLLAGGGDTQYF
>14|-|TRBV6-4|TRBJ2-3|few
TGTGCCAGCAGTGAACACGGGAGCACAGATACGCAGTATTTT
CASSEHGSTDTQYF